This TCR beta chain comes out of a study of early T cells in non-severe SARS-CoV-2 infection (dated by TCRdb to the early 2020s). In the study overall: Because TCR sequencing relied on bulk RNA taken from unsorted whole blood, pairing of alpha and beta chains was not possible. Study-wide findings and limitations: VDJdb matching was skewed toward anti-spike CD8 responses and likely underestimated virus-specific expansions, missing private and CD4 specificities.

Libraries were made using 5' RACE. Instrument used: NextSeq 500. Unique molecular identifiers were attached to individual cDNA molecules in the TCR library protocol so that sequencing error and PCR bias could be corrected. TCR alpha and beta chains were both sequenced, and the abundances of alpha and beta sequences in each sample were closely correlated with each other. Turning to the authors' computational methods: Decombinator V4 was used to perform V gene, J gene and CDR3 annotation of TCR sequences. Expanded TCRs were defined as changing significantly between any two time points under a Poisson model with p below 0.0001. TCR abundances were normalised to the total number of TCRs sequenced per sample and expressed as counts per million. TRAV1-2 paired with TRAJ12, TRAJ20 or TRAJ33 defined MAIT TCRs, while TRAV10 paired with TRAJ18 defined iNKT TCRs. VDJdb, accessed on 1 November 2021, was searched for TCRs annotated for CMV, EBV and SARS-CoV-2, and TCRs annotated for more than one antigen were excluded. TCRdb reprocessed the public reads (quality trimming at Q25 with fastp, clone calling with MiXCR) and kept in-frame beta chains. Identical CDR3 protein sequences are pooled into one entry, listed with their most common genes and DNA. The V and J calls and clone size are TCRdb's, not the authors'. Recorded for this sample are some 42,000 distinct CDR3 sequences; less than 6.5% of them occurred a single time. Of the sample, about 7.8% is held by the ten largest clones.

The study was a case-control design nested within a healthcare worker cohort in London, UK, with weekly nasopharyngeal swab PCR tests and blood sampling. Healthcare workers were recruited during the week of the UK lockdown, between 23 and 31 March 2020, and followed weekly for up to about 16 weeks. Sequences SGHTA (CDR1) and FQGTGA (CDR2) are obtained from the germline V gene. V and J are truncated by 1 base and 0 bases respectively, leaving an intervening sequence of 7 bases. The CDR3 runs 16 amino acids, cysteine and phenylalanine included. Of all the DNA, just the CDR3 is kept, 48 bases in frame from base 1. This clonotype occurred a few times. Its target antigen remains unknown. It has no much larger one-base neighbor in the sample; base qualities were not kept.

Source: whole blood, taken at baseline. The sequence is built from TRBV7-3 and TRBJ1-6; the D gene cannot be named for sure. The clonotype was recovered from an adult who was a healthcare worker with PCR-confirmed SARS-CoV-2 infection or an uninfected control (not recorded which). CDR3 region: CASSLSGSSYNSPLHF. The nucleotides are TGTGCCAGCAGCTTAAGTGGGAGCTCCTATAATTCACCCCTCCACTTT.